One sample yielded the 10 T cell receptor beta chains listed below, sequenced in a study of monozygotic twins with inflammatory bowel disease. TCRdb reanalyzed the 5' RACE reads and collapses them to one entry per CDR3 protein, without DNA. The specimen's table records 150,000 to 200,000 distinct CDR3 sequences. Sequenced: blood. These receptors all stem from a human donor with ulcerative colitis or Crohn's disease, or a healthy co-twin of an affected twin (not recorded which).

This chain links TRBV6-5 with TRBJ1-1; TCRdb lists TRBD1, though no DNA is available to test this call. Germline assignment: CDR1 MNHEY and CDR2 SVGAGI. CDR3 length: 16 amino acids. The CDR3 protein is CASSSWTGGLNTEAFF.

CDR3 sequence: CASSQRGGQAFF. The chain links TRBV28 to TRBJ1-1. The CDR3 runs to 12 residues. In germline, CDR1 is MDHEN, CDR2 SYDVKM.

CDR3: CASSADSSGANVLTF. The rearrangement uses TRBV9 and TRBJ2-6. This CDR3 comprises 15 residues. Germline V CDR1 and CDR2: SGDLS, YYNGEE.

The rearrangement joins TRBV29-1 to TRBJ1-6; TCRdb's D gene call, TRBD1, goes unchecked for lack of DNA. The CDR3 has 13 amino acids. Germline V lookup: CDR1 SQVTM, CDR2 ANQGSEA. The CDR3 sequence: CSVGVEGGSPLHF.

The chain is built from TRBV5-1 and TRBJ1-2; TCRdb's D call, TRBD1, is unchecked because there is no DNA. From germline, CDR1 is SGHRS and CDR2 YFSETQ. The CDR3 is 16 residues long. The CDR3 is CASSLGGQPGLYGYTF.

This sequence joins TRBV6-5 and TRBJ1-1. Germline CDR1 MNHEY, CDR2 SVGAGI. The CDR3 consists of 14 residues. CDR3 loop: CASSYRVPKTEAFF.

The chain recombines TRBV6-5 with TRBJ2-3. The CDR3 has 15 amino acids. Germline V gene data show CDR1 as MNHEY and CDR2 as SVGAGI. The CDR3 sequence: CASSYGRPSTDTQYF.

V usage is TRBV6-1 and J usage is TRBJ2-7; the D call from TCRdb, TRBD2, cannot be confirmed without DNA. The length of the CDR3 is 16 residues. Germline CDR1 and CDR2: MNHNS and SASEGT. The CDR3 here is CASSPMGLAVPYEQYF.

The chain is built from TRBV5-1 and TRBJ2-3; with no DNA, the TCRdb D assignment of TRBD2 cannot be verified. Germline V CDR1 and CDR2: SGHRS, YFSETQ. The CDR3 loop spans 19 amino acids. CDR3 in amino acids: CASSLDPGTSVSLTDTQYF.

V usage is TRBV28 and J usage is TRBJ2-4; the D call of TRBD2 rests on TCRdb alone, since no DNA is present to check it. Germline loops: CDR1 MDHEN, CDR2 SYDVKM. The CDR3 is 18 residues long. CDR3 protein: CASSPTSGIGFAKNIQYF.